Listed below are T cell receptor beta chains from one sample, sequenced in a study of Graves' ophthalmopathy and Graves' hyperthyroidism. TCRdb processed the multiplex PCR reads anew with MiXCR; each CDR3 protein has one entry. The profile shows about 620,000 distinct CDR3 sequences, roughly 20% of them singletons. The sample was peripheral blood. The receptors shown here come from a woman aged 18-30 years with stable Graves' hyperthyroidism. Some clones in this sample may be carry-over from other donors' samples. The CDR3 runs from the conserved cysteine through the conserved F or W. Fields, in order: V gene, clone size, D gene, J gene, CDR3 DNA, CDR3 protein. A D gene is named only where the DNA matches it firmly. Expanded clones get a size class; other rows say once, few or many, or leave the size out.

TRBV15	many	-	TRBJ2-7	TGTGCCACCAGCCCCAGGAAGGGTTCCTACTACGAGCAGTACTTC	CATSPRKGSYYEQYF
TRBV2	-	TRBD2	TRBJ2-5	TGTGCCAGCAGAGCGGGAAGGCAAGGGACCCAGTACTTC	CASRAGRQGTQYF
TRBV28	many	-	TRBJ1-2	TGTGCCAGCAGTTGGTGTGGAGGGTCTGGCTACACCTTC	CASSWCGGSGYTF
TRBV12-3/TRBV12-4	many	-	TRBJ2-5	TGTGCCAGTTCTTTTGCCCAAGAGACCCAGTACTTC	CASSFAQETQYF
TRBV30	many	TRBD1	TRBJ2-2	TGTGCCTGGAGTCCAGGGGGCCCCGGGGAGCTGTTTTTT	CAWSPGGPGELFF
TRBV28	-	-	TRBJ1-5	TGTGCCAGCGATTACCGCTTAACAGGGCCGCCCCAGCATTTT	CASDYRLTGPPQHF
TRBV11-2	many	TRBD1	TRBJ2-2	TGTGCCAGCATCCACGGACAGGGTTTCGGGGAGCTGTTTTTT	CASIHGQGFGELFF
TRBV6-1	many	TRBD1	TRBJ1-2	TGTGCCAGCAGTGAAAGGACAGGAGATAACTATGGCTACACCTTC	CASSERTGDNYGYTF
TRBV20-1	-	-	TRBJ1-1	TGCAGTGCTAGAGATCAGATGGGTAGGAACACTGAAGCTTTCTTT	CSARDQMGRNTEAFF
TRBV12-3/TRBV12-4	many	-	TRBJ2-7	TGTGCCAGCAGTTTAAACGGGGACGACTACGAGCAGTACTTC	CASSLNGDDYEQYF
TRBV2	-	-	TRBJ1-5	TGTGCCACCTCGATGATTTTCAATCAGCCCCAGCGTTTT	CATSMIFNQPQRF
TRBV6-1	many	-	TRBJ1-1	TGTGCCAGCAGTTTGGCTTTCTTT	CASSLAFF
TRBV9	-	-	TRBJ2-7	TGTGCCAGCAGCGTAATCCAGTCGGGCGAGCAGTACTTC	CASSVIQSGEQYF
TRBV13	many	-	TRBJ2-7	TGTGCCAGCAGCCCAGGGATCGCCTACGAGCAGTACTTC	CASSPGIAYEQYF
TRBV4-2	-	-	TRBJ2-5	TGTGCCAGCAACCAAGTTAGTGGCGAGACCCAGTACTTC	CASNQVSGETQYF
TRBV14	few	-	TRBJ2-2	TGTGCCAGCAGCCAAGACGCTGACACCGGGGAGCTGTTTTTT	CASSQDADTGELFF
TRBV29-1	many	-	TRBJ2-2	TGCAGCGTTGATAGGCAGTCGGACACCGGGGAGCTGTTTTTT	CSVDRQSDTGELFF
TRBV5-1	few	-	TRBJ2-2	TGCGCCAGCAGCTTGGAGCCAGGCCGGCGTAGGACCGGGGAGCTGTTTTTT	CASSLEPGRRRTGELFF
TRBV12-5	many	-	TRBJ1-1	TGTGCTAGTGGTTCCACCCGACCTCGGGGGGAGTATATAGAAGCTTTCTTT	CASGSTRPRGEYIEAFF
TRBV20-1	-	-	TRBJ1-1	TGCAGTGCTGGGCAGGCGGTGAACACTGAAGCTTTCTTT	CSAGQAVNTEAFF
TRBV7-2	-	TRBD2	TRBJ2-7	TGTGCCAGCAGCTTATGGCGGGGGAGCTCCTACGAGCAGTACTTC	CASSLWRGSSYEQYF
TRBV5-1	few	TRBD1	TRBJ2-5	TGCGCCAGCAGCATTGGACAGGTAGCAGAGACCCAGTACTTC	CASSIGQVAETQYF
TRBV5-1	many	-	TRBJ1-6	TGCGCCAGCAGCTTGGCGTGGCAGGGAAATCGAAGATCACCCCTCCACTTT	CASSLAWQGNRRSPLHF